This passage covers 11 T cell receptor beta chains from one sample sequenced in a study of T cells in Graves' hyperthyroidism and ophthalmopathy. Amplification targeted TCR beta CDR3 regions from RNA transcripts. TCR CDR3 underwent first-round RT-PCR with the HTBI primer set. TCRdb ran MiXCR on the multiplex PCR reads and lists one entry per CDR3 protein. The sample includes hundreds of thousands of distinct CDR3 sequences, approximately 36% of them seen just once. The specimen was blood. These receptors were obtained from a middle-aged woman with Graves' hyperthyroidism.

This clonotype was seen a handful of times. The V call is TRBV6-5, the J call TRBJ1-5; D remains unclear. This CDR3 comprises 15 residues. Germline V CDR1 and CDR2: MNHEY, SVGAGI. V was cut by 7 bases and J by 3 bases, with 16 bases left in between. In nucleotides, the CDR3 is TGTGCCAGCACCCCTAGCCCGCGGTCCAATCAGCCCCAGCATTTT. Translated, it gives CASTPSPRSNQPQHF.

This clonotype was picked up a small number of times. The CDR3 here is CASSPPSGPGETQYF. The CDR3 region has the DNA TGTGCCAGCTCACCACCTTCAGGCCCCGGGGAGACCCAGTACTTC. The rearrangement joins TRBV19 to TRBJ2-5, with unresolved D. This CDR3 has 15 amino acids. Germline assignment: CDR1 LNHDA and CDR2 SQIVND (reference sequence). The V end lost 9 bases, the J end lost 5 bases, and 22 bases lay between the germline ends.

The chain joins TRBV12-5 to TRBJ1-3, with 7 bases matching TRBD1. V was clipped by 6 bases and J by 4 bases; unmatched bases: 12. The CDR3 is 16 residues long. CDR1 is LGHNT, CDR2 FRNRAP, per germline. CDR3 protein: CASGLGHTGAGNTIYF. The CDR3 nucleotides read TGTGCTAGTGGCCTCGGGCACACAGGGGCGGGAAACACCATATATTTT.

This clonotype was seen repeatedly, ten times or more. The CDR3 sequence is CASSTRGQANTEAFF. The CDR3 DNA is TGCGCCAGCAGCACACGGGGACAGGCGAACACTGAAGCTTTCTTT. The chain links TRBV5-1 to TRBJ1-1; 8 nucleotides agree with TRBD1. The CDR3 loop spans 15 amino acids. Trimming removed 4 bases from V and 1 base from J; junction bases left unmatched: 6. CDR1 is SGHRS, CDR2 YFSETQ, per germline.

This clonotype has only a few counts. The chain's CDR3 is CASSSSGTGDNQPQHF. DNA of the CDR3: TGTGCCAGCAGTTCATCCGGGACAGGGGACAATCAGCCCCAGCATTTT. The chain links TRBV12-3 or TRBV12-4 to TRBJ1-5, with 10 bases matching TRBD1. Trimming cost V 4 bases and J 3 bases; bases outside gene matches: 6. The CDR3 is 16 amino acids.

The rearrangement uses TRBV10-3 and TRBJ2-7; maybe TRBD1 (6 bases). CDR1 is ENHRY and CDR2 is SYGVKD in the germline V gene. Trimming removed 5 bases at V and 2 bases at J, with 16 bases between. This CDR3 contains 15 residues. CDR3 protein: CAISIDEDSPYEQYF. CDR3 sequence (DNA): TGTGCCATCAGTATCGATGAGGACAGCCCCTACGAGCAGTACTTC.

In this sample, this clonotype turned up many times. Here the CDR3 reads CAISDPGHGETQYF. CDR3 DNA sequence: TGTGCCATCAGCGACCCGGGACACGGAGAGACCCAGTACTTC. The gene calls are TRBV10-3 and TRBJ2-5, with D possibly being TRBD1 (6 bases). Germline loops: CDR1 ENHRY, CDR2 SYGVKD. Trimming removed 6 bases from V and 4 bases from J, with 15 bases in between. The CDR3 is made up of 14 amino acids.

The CDR3 region has the DNA TGTGCCAGCAGTTTATCCCCGGTTAATGAAAAACTGTTTTTT. Protein product: CASSLSPVNEKLFF. J is TRBJ1-4 and V is TRBV27, with D uncertain. The CDR3 spans 14 residues. Germline loops: CDR1 MNHEY, CDR2 SMNVEV (reference sequence). The V and J ends lost 0 bases and 4 bases respectively, with 6 bases between them.

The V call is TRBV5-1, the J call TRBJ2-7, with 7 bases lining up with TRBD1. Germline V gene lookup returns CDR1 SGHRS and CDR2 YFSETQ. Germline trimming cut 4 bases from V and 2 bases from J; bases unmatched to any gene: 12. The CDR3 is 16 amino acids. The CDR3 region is CASSPPTGTETYEQYF. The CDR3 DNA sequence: TGCGCCAGCAGCCCACCCACCGGGACAGAAACCTACGAGCAGTACTTC.

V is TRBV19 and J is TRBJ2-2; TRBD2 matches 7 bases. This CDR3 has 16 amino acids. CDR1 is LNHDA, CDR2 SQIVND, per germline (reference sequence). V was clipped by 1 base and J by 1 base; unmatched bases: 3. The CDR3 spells CASSIGPSGNTGELFF. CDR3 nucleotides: TGTGCCAGTAGTATAGGCCCTAGCGGGAACACCGGGGAGCTGTTTTTT.

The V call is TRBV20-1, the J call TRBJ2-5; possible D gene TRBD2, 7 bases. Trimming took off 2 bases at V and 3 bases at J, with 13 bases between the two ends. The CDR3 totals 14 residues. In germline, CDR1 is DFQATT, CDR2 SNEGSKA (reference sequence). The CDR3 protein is CSARRGGGKETQYF. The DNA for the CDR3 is TGCAGTGCTAGACGGGGAGGGGGGAAAGAGACCCAGTACTTC.